Listed below are T cell receptor beta chains from one sample, sequenced in a study of T cell changes during pregnancy in multiple sclerosis. Clones were sequenced by immunoSEQ multiplex PCR, and TCRdb holds only the in-frame ones, with some missing. The sample comprises roughly 76,000 clones, 80% to 95% of which are singletons, and under 0.35% rests with the top ten. The sequencing here drew on CD4+ T cells from peripheral blood mononuclear cells, taken after pregnancy. These receptor sequences come from a female donor with multiple sclerosis, enrolled in a pregnancy study. The CDR3 runs from the conserved cysteine through the conserved F or W. Fields, in order: clone size, J gene, D gene, V gene, CDR3 DNA, CDR3 protein. D genes are given only for firm matches. Only some rows state a clone size, as once, few, many or a class for expanded clones.

>-|TRBJ2-1|TRBD1|TRBV28
TGTGCCAGCAGTTTTGGGCGACAGGGGTTCAATGAGCAGTTCTTC
CASSFGRQGFNEQFF
>once|TRBJ2-2|-|TRBV18
TGTGCCAGCTCAGCATTACAGGGGACTCCCACCGGGGAGCTGTTTTTT
CASSALQGTPTGELFF
>-|TRBJ1-3|-|TRBV5-6
TGTGCCAGCAGCAAGTCGAGCTCTGGAAACACCATATATTTT
CASSKSSSGNTIYF
>once|TRBJ2-5|-|TRBV12-5
TGTGCTAGTGGTTCGGGGGAGACCCAGTACTTC
CASGSGETQYF
>-|TRBJ2-7|-|TRBV30
TGTGCCTGGAAGTGGCCAGGTCCCTACGAGCAGTACTTC
CAWKWPGPYEQYF
>once|TRBJ1-2|TRBD1|TRBV6-5
TGTGCCAGCAGTAGGGGACAGCTGGACTATGGCTACACCTTC
CASSRGQLDYGYTF
>-|TRBJ2-2|-|TRBV6-5
TGTGCCAGCAGTTACTCCCGCGGCCGTCCCGGGGAGCTGTTTTTT
CASSYSRGRPGELFF
>-|TRBJ2-1|TRBD2|TRBV6-1
TGTGCCAGCGAGTTGGCACTAGCGGGAGGAAATGAGCAGTTCTTC
CASELALAGGNEQFF
>-|TRBJ2-1|TRBD2|TRBV9
TGTGCCAGCAGCGTAGCGGGGACTAGCGGGGGGGCCGAGGAGCAGTTCTTC
CASSVAGTSGGAEEQFF
>-|TRBJ2-1|-|TRBV10-2
TGCGCCAGCAGTATAACAAGCGGGAAAGGGGGTGAGCAGTTCTTC
CASSITSGKGGEQFF
>-|TRBJ1-5|TRBD1|TRBV19
TGTGCCAGTAGTATACGAGGACAGGTTAGCAATCAGCCCCAGCATTTT
CASSIRGQVSNQPQHF
>-|TRBJ2-7|TRBD2|TRBV5-1
TGCGCCAGCAGCAGAGAACTAGCGGGGGGGTCCTACGAGCAGTACTTC
CASSRELAGGSYEQYF
>-|TRBJ1-2|-|TRBV7-9
TGTGCCAGCAGCACGCCGCACAGCTATGGCTACACCTTC
CASSTPHSYGYTF
>-|TRBJ2-4|-|TRBV27
TGTGCCAGCAGTTCCGCCGAGTCGGCCAAAAACATTCAGTACTTC
CASSSAESAKNIQYF
>-|TRBJ1-2|-|TRBV6-5
TGTGCCAGCAGCCAAGGGGGGGCTAGGGGCTACACCTTC
CASSQGGARGYTF